The next 8 T cell receptor beta chains were all read from a single sample in a study of cytomegalovirus exposure and HLA in healthy donors. The PCR used 60 Vbeta and 13 Jbeta primers. The method was immunoSEQ multiplex PCR; TCRdb's version includes in-frame clones alone and lacks a portion of them. This table has roughly 190,000 clones, more than 75% appearing once. Sample: PBMCs. All receptors come from a woman aged 18-29 years in good health and CMV-seronegative.

The rearrangement links TRBV6-5 to TRBJ1-3; D remains ambiguous. Trimming took off 4 bases at V and 4 bases at J, with 17 bases between the two ends. This CDR3 has 16 residues. Germline loops: CDR1 MNHEY, CDR2 SVGAGI. The CDR3: CASSFGDGRRGNTIYF. CDR3 coding DNA: TGTGCCAGCAGTTTCGGAGACGGCCGTAGGGGAAACACCATATATTTT.

This clone turned up a few times. The chain employs TRBV7-3 and TRBJ2-1; 7 bases are a match to TRBD2. The CDR3 runs to 13 residues. Trimming cost V 5 bases and J 7 bases; bases outside gene matches: 5. The germline CDR1 and CDR2 sequences are SGHTA and FQGTGA. CDR3 in DNA: TGTGCCAGCAGCAGGACTAGTGCGAATGAGCAGTTCTTC. Its protein product is CASSRTSANEQFF.

V and J are TRBV27 and TRBJ2-1, with D possibly being TRBD2 (6 bases). Germline V gene sequence: CDR1 MNHEY, CDR2 SMNVEV (reference sequence). The ends were cut back, 2 bases at V and 9 bases at J, with 8 bases in the middle. The CDR3 covers 12 residues. The CDR3 here is CASSLDGSEQFF. In DNA form, the CDR3 reads TGTGCCAGCAGTTTAGACGGGAGTGAGCAGTTCTTC.

The J gene is TRBJ2-6, the V gene TRBV5-5, with 9 bases fitting TRBD1. Trimming removed 7 bases from V and 4 bases from J; junction bases left unmatched: 6. The CDR3 extends over 15 amino acids. The germline V gene has CDR1 SGHKS and CDR2 YYEKEE (reference sequence). CDR3 in DNA: TGTGCCAGCCGCGGACAGGGGTCCGGGGCCAACGTCCTGACTTTC. It translates to CASRGQGSGANVLTF.

The chain is built from TRBV10-3 and TRBJ2-3, with 9 bases that match TRBD2. CDR1 and CDR2 from the germline V gene are ENHRY and SYGVKD. V lost 6 bases to trimming and J lost 1 base; unmatched junction nucleotides: 14. The CDR3 spans 18 residues. The CDR3 spells CAIRGASGTLSGTDTQYF. The DNA of the CDR3 is TGTGCCATCAGGGGGGCTAGCGGGACCCTCTCGGGCACAGATACGCAGTATTTT.

CDR3 nucleotides: TGTGCCAGCACCTTTACAGGGAGCGGCTACGAGCAGTACTTC. It codes for CASTFTGSGYEQYF. The chain joins TRBV5-8 to TRBJ2-7, with a tentative D call TRBD1 (6 bases). Germline V lookup: CDR1 SGHTS, CDR2 YDEGEE. This CDR3 is built from 14 residues. V gave up 6 bases and J gave up 3 bases, with 16 bases separating them.

The chain has TRBV18 and TRBJ2-3; 9 bases map to TRBD2. The CDR3 is 18 amino acids. Germline values: CDR1 KGHSH, CDR2 LQKENI. The V segment lost 0 bases and the J segment 2 bases; nucleotides outside the gene matches: 9. DNA for the CDR3: TGTGCCAGCTCACCACCGAATTCAGCGGGAGGCCCCACAGATACGCAGTATTTT. Translated: CASSPPNSAGGPTDTQYF.

The V gene is TRBV2, the J gene TRBJ1-1, with 7 positions matching TRBD1. With 8 bases clipped from V and 4 bases from J, the junction kept 7 bases outside the gene matches. CDR1 and CDR2 (germline): SNHLY, FYNNEI. The CDR3 length is 13 residues. CDR3 DNA: TGTGCCAGCGCGGGACAGTCAGGCACTGAAGCTTTCTTT. This codes for CASAGQSGTEAFF.